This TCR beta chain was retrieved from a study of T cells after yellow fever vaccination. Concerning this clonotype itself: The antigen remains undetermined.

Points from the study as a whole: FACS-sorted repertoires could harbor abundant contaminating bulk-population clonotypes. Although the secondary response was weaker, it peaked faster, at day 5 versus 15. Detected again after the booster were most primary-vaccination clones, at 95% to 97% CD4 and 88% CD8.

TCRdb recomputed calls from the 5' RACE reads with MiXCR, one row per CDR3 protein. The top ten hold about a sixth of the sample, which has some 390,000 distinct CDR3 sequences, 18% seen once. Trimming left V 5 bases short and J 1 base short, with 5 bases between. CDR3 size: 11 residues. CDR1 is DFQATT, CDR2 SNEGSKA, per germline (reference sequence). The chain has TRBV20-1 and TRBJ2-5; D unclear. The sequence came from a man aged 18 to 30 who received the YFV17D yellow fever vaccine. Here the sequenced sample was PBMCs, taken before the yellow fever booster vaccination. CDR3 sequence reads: CSAGPQETQYF. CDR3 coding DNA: TGCAGTGCTGGACCCCAAGAGACCCAGTACTTC.